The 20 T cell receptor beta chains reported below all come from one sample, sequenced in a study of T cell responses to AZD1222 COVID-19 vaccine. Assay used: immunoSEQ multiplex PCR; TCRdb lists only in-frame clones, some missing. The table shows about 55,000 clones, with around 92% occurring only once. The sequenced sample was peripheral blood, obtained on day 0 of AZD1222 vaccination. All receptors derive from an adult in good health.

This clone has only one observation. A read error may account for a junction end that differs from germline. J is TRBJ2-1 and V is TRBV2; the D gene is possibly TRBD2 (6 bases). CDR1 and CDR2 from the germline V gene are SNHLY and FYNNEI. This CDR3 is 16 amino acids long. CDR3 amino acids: CASSKTYRDSNNEQFF. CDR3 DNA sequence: TGTGCCAGCAGTAAGACTTATCGGGACTCCAACAATGAGCAGTTCTTC.

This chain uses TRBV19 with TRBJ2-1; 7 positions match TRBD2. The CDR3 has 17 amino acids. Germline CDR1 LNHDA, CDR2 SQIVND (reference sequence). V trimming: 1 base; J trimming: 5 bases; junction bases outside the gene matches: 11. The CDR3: CASSIVFHGTTHNEQFF. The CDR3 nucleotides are TGTGCCAGTAGTATAGTTTTCCACGGGACTACACACAATGAGCAGTTCTTC.

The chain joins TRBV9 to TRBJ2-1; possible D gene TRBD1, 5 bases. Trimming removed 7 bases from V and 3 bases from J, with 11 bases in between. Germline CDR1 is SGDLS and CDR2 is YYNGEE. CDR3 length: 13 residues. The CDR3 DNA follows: TGTGCCAGCGCGTCGACAGACTACAATGAGCAGTTCTTC. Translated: CASASTDYNEQFF.

The CDR3, as DNA: TGCGCCAGCAGCCAGAGCCAGGGCGACAATGAGCAGTTCTTC. Its protein product is CASSQSQGDNEQFF. This sequence joins TRBV5-1 and TRBJ2-1; D perhaps matches TRBD1 (5 bases). The CDR3 is 14 residues long. Trimming shortened V by 4 bases and J by 5 bases, and 13 bases separated the two germline ends. CDR1 is SGHRS and CDR2 is YFSETQ in the germline V gene.

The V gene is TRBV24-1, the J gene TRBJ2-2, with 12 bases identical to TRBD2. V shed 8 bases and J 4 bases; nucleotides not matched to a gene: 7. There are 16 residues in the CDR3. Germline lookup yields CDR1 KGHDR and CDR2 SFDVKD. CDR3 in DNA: TGTGCCACCACGACTAGCGGGAGCGGAAGCACCGGGGAGCTGTTTTTT. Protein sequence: CATTTSGSGSTGELFF.

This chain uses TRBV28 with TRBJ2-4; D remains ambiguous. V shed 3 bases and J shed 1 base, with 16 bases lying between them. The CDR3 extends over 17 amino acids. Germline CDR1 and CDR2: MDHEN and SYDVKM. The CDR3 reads CASSFLKVNSAKNIQYF. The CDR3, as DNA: TGTGCCAGCAGTTTCCTCAAGGTAAACTCGGCCAAAAACATTCAGTACTTC.

Here the CDR3 DNA reads TGTGCCAGCTCCCAGACTAGCGGGAGAGGGTCCAGCTCCTACAATGAGCAGTTCTTC. This gives the protein CASSQTSGRGSSSYNEQFF. The J gene is TRBJ2-1, the V gene TRBV18; 12 nucleotides align to TRBD2. The germline V gene encodes CDR1 KGHSH and CDR2 LQKENI. V was clipped by 6 bases and J by 0 bases; unmatched bases: 12. The CDR3 is made up of 19 amino acids.

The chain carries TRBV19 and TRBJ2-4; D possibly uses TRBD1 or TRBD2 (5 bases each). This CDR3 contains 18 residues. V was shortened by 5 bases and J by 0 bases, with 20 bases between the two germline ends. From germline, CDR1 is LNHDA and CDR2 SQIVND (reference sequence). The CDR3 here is CASSPERGAPLAKNIQYF. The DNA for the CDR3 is TGTGCCAGTAGTCCCGAAAGAGGGGCCCCTCTAGCCAAAAACATTCAGTACTTC.

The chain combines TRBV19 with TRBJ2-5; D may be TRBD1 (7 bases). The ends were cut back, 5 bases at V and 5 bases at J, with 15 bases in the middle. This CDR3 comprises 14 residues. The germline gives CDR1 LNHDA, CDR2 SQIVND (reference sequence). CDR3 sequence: CASSGGTVAETQYF. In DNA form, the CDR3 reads TGTGCCAGTAGTGGAGGGACAGTGGCGGAGACCCAGTACTTC.

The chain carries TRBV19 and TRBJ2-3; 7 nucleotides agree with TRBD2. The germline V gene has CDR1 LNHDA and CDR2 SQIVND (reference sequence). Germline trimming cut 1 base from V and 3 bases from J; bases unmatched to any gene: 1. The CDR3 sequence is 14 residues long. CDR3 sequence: CASSIGRETDTQYF. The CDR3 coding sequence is TGTGCCAGTAGTATAGGGCGGGAGACAGATACGCAGTATTTT.

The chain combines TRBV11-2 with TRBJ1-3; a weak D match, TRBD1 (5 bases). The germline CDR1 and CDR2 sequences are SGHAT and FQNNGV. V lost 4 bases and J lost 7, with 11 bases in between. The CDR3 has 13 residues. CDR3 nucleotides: TGTGCCAGCAGCTCGGGGCAAGGGAACACCATATATTTT. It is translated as CASSSGQGNTIYF.

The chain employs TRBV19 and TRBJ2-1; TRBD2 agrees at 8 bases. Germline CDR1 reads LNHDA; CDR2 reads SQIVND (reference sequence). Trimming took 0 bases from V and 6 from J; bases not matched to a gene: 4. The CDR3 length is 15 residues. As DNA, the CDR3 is TGTGCCAGTAGTATAGACGCGCTAGCGGGCAATGAGCAGTTCTTC. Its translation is CASSIDALAGNEQFF.

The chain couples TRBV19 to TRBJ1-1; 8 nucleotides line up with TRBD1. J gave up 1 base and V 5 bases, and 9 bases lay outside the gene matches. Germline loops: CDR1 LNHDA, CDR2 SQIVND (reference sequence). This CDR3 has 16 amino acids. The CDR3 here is CASSPGGAVGNTEAFF. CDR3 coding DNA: TGTGCCAGTAGTCCAGGGGGCGCGGTAGGGAACACTGAAGCTTTCTTT. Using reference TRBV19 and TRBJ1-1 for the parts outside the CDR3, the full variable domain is DGGITQSPKYLFRKEGQNVTLSCEQNLNHDAMYWYRQDPGQGLRLIYYSQIVNDFQKGDIAEGYSVSREKKESFPLTVTSAQKNPTAFYLCASSPGGAVGNTEAFFGQGTRLTVV.

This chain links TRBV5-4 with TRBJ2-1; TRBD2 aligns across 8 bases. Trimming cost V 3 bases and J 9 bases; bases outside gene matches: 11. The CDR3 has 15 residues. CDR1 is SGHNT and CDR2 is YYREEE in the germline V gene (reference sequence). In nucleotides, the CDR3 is TGTGCCAGCAGCTATCGGGGGGGCGGTTTGGGTGAGCAGTTCTTC. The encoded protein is CASSYRGGGLGEQFF.

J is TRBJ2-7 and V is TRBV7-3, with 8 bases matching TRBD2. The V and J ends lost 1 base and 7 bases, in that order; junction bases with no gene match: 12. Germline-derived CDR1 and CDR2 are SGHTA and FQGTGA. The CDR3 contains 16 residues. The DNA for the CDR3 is TGTGCCAGCAGCTTAAACCCAGCGGGAGACTCGGGGGAGCAGTACTTC. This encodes CASSLNPAGDSGEQYF.

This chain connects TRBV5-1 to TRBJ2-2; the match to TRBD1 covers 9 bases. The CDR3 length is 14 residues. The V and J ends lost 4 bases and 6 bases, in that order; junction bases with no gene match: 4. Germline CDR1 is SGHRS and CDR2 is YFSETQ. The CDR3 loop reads CASSRDRGSGELFF. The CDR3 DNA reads TGCGCCAGCAGCCGAGACAGGGGGTCCGGGGAGCTGTTTTTT.

CDR3 protein: CASSRDRETYEQYF. As DNA, the CDR3 is TGTGCCAGTAGCCGGGACAGGGAAACCTACGAGCAGTACTTC. The chain employs TRBV19 and TRBJ2-7; 9 nucleotides match TRBD1. Germline CDR1 and CDR2: LNHDA and SQIVND (reference sequence). The CDR3 sequence is 14 residues long. V shed 6 bases and J 2 bases; nucleotides not matched to a gene: 5.

CDR3 region: CASSQVDLGLAAYNEQFF. CDR3 DNA sequence: TGCGCCAGCAGCCAAGTTGACCTGGGACTAGCGGCCTACAATGAGCAGTTCTTC. The chain uses TRBV4-1 and TRBJ2-1, with 11 bases aligning to TRBD2. In germline, CDR1 is MGHRA, CDR2 YSYEKL. The CDR3 is made up of 18 amino acids. Germline trimming cut 1 base from V and 2 bases from J; bases unmatched to any gene: 7.

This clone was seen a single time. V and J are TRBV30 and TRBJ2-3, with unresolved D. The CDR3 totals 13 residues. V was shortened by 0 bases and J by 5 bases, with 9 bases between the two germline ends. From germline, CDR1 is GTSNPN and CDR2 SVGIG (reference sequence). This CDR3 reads CAWSVSLEDTQYF. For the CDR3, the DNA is TGTGCCTGGAGTGTCTCCCTGGAAGATACGCAGTATTTT.

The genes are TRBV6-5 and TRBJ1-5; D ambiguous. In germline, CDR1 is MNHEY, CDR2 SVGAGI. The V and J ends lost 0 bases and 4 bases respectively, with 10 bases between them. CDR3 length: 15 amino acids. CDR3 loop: CASSYSAGPNQPQHF. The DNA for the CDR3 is TGTGCCAGCAGTTACTCGGCAGGTCCAAATCAGCCCCAGCATTTT.